This T cell receptor (beta chain) originates from a study of glioma-infiltrating T cells. Study outcomes and limitations: Tissue and blood shared very few CDR3 sequences.

As for this clonotype: What it recognizes is unknown.

This CDR3 comprises 12 residues. From germline, CDR1 is GTSNPN and CDR2 SVGIG (reference sequence). The J segment lost 2 bases and the V segment lost 4 bases, leaving 2 bases of the junction unmatched. Amplification of TCR alpha and beta CDR3 regions from RNA used iRepertoire nested multiplex PCR. TCRdb passed the multiplex PCR reads through MiXCR, listing each CDR3 protein once. This table holds some 93,000 distinct CDR3 sequences, 40% found once. The rearrangement uses TRBV30 and TRBJ2-7, with TRBD1 matching 7 bases. The sample was glioma tissue, nonneoplastic brain tissue, or PBMCs (not recorded which). The origin of this receptor is a human donor with low-grade glioma or glioblastoma, undergoing nonglioma brain surgery, or in good health (not recorded which). DNA for the CDR3: TGTGCCTGGAATGGACAGGCCTACGAGCAGTACTTC. Protein sequence: CAWNGQAYEQYF.